The present TCR beta chain was sequenced within a study of blood T cell repertoires in COVID-19. Study context: Acute and convalescent COVID-19 specimens originated in the United States, Italy and Spain. The cDNA or gDNA used as material had been derived from T cells, B-cell-depleted T cells, or PBMCs.

Here immunoSEQ multiplex PCR was the method, and the copy in TCRdb shows in-frame clones only, minus some. The table records 200,000 or so clones, 70% to 85% of them present only once. The V end lost 0 bases, the J end lost 1 base, and 7 bases lay between the germline ends. The germline gives CDR1 WNHNN, CDR2 SYGVQD (reference sequence). The CDR3 extends over 14 amino acids. In its sample, this clone was seen a few times. This sequence joins TRBV10-1 and TRBJ2-7, with D hard to call. The sample taken for sequencing was peripheral blood. This TCR was sampled from a human donor with acute or convalescent COVID-19. The donor label of this sample is uncertain. CDR3 coding DNA: TGCGCCAGCAGTGAGTCTGGCAGTTCCTACGAGCAGTACTTC. Translating it yields CASSESGSSYEQYF.